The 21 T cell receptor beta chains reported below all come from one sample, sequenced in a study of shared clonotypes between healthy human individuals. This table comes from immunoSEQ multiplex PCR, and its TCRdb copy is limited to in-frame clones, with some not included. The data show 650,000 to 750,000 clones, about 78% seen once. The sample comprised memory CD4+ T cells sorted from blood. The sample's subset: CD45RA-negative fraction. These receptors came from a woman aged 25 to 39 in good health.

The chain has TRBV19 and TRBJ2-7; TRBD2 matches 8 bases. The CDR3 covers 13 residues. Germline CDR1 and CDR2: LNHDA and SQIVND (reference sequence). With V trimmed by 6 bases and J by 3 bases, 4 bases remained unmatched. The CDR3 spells CASSRTSFYEQYF. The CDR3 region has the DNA TGTGCCAGTAGCCGGACTAGCTTCTACGAGCAGTACTTC.

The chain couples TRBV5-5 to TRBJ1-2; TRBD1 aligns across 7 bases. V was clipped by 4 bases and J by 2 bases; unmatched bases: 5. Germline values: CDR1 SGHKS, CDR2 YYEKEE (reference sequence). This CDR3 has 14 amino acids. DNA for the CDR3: TGTGCCAGCAGCCCGACAGGGCAGAACTATGGCTACACCTTC. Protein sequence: CASSPTGQNYGYTF.

CDR3 sequence reads: CASSNGGEEETQYF. CDR3 nucleotide sequence: TGCGCCAGCAGTAACGGAGGGGAGGAAGAGACCCAGTACTTC. The V and J genes are TRBV10-1 and TRBJ2-5, with TRBD2 as a possible D gene (6 bases). CDR1 is WNHNN, CDR2 SYGVQD, per germline (reference sequence). There are 14 residues in the CDR3. The ends were cut back, 5 bases at V and 3 bases at J, with 13 bases in the middle.

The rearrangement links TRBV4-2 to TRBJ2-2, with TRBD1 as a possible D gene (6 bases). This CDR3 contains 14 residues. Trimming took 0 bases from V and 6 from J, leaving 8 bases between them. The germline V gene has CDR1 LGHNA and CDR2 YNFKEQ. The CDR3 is CASSQEEGAGELFF. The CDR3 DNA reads TGTGCCAGCAGCCAAGAAGAGGGGGCCGGGGAGCTGTTTTTT.

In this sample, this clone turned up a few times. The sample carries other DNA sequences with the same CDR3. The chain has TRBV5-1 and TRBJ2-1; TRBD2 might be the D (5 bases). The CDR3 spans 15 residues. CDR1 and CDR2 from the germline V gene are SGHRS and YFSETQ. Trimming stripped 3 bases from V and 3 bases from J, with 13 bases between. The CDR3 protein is CASSSDSPSYNEQFF. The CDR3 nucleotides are TGCGCCAGCAGCTCGGACTCCCCCAGCTACAATGAGCAGTTCTTC.

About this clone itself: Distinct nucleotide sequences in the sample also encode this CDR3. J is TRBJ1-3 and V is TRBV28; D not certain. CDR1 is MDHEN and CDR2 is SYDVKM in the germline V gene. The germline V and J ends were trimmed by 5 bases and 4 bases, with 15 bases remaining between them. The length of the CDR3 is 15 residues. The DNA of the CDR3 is TGTGCCAGCAGTCTTCCTACGGGCACGGGAAACACCATATATTTT. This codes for CASSLPTGTGNTIYF.

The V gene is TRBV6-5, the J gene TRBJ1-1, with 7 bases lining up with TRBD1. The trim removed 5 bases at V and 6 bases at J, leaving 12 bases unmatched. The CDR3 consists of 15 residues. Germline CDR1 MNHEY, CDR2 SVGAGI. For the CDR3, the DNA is TGTGCCAGCAGTCGGACAGGCCTGGGGGTAGCTGAAGCTTTCTTT. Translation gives CASSRTGLGVAEAFF.

CDR3 residues: CASSQPAGQNEQFF. The CDR3 DNA follows: TGCGCCAGCAGTCAACCCGCGGGACAGAATGAGCAGTTCTTC. The chain links TRBV4-1 to TRBJ2-1, with a weak D call TRBD1 (7 bases). The germline V and J ends were trimmed by 6 bases and 7 bases, with 16 bases remaining between them. Germline V lookup: CDR1 MGHRA, CDR2 YSYEKL. The CDR3 is made up of 14 amino acids.

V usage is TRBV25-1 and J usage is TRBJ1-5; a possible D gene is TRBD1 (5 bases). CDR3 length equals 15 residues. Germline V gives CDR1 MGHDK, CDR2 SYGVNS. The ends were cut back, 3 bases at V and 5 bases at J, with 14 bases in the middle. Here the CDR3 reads CASSDHGGRDQPQHF. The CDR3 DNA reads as TGTGCCAGCAGTGACCACGGGGGAAGGGATCAGCCCCAGCATTTT.

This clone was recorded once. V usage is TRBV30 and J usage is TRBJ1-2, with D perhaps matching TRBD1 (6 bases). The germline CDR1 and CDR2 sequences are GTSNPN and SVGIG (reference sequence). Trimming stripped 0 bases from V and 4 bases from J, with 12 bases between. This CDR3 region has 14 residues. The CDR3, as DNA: TGTGCCTGGAGTGTAGGGGGACAAGCCTATGGCTACACCTTC. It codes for CAWSVGGQAYGYTF.

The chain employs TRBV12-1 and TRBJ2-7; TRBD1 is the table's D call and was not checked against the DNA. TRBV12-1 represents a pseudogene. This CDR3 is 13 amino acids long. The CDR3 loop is CASSIRTGGEMYF. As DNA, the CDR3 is TGTGCCAGCAGCATACGGACAGGGGGAGAGATGTACTTC.

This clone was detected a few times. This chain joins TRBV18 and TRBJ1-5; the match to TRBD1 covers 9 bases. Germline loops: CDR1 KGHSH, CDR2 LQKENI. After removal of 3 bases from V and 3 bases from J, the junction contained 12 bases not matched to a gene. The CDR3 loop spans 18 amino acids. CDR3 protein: CASSPRTGTGLDNQPQHF. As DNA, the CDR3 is TGTGCCAGCTCACCGAGAACCGGGACAGGGCTCGACAATCAGCCCCAGCATTTT.

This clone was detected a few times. The CDR3 loop is CASSLSQINEQYF. The CDR3 DNA reads TGTGCCAGCAGCTTAAGCCAGATCAACGAGCAGTACTTC. The chain couples TRBV7-3 to TRBJ2-7; D gene ambiguous. Trimming removed 1 base at V and 5 bases at J, with 9 bases between. The CDR3 is 13 residues long. CDR1 is SGHTA and CDR2 is FQGTGA in the germline V gene.

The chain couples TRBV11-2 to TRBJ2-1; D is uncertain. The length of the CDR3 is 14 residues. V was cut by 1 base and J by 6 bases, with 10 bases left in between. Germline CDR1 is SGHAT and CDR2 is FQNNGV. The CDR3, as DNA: TGTGCCAGCAGCTTAGGGAGTCTACGCAATGAGCAGTTCTTC. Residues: CASSLGSLRNEQFF.

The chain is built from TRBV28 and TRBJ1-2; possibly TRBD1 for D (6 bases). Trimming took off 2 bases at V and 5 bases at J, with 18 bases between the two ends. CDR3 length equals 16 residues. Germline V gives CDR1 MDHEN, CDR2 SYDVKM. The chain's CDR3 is CASSLPGGGTSYGYTF. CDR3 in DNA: TGTGCCAGCAGTTTACCCGGTGGAGGGACAAGTTATGGCTACACCTTC.

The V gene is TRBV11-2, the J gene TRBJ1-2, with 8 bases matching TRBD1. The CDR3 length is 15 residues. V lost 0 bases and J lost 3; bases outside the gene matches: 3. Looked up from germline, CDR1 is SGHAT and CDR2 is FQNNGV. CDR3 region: CASSLDTGGHYGYTF. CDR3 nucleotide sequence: TGTGCCAGCAGCTTAGATACAGGGGGGCACTATGGCTACACCTTC.

CDR3 sequence reads: CASSASGMNEQFF. As DNA, the CDR3 is TGTGCCAGCTCGGCTAGCGGGATGAATGAGCAGTTCTTC. The rearrangement links TRBV2 to TRBJ2-1, with 9 bases identical to TRBD2. This CDR3 is 13 amino acids long. CDR1 is SNHLY, CDR2 FYNNEI, per germline. J lost 7 bases, V lost 8 bases, and 6 bases had no gene match. The full variable domain, completed using reference TRBV2 and TRBJ2-1, is EPEVTQTPSHQVTQMGQEVILRCVPISNHLYFYWYRQILGQKVEFLVSFYNNEISEKSEIFDDQFSVERPDGSNFTLKIRSTKLEDSAMYFCASSASGMNEQFFGPGTRLTVL.

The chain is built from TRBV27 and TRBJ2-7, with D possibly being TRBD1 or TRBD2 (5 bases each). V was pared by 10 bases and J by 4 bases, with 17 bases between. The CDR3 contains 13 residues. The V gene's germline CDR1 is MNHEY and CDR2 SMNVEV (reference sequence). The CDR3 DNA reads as TGTGCCACCCAACGGGGAACAGGATACGAGCAGTACTTC. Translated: CATQRGTGYEQYF.

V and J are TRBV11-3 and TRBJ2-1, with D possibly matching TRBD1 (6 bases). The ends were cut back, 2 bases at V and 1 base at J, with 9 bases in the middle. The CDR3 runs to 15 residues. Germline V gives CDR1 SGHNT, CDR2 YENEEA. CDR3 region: CASSLRGTSYNEQFF. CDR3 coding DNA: TGTGCCAGCAGCTTAAGGGGGACATCCTACAATGAGCAGTTCTTC.

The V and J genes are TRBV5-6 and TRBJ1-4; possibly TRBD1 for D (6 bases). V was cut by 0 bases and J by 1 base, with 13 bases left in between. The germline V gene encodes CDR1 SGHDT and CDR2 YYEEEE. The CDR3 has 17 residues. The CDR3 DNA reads TGTGCCAGCAGCTTGGGACAGGAGCTTGTAACTAATGAAAAACTGTTTTTT. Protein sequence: CASSLGQELVTNEKLFF.

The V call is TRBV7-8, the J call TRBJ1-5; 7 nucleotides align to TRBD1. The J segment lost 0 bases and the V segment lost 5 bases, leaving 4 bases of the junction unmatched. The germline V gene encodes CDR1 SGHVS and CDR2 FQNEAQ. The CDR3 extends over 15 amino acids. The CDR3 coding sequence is TGTGCCAGCAGCGTGACAGGGTTTAGCAATCAGCCCCAGCATTTT. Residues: CASSVTGFSNQPQHF.